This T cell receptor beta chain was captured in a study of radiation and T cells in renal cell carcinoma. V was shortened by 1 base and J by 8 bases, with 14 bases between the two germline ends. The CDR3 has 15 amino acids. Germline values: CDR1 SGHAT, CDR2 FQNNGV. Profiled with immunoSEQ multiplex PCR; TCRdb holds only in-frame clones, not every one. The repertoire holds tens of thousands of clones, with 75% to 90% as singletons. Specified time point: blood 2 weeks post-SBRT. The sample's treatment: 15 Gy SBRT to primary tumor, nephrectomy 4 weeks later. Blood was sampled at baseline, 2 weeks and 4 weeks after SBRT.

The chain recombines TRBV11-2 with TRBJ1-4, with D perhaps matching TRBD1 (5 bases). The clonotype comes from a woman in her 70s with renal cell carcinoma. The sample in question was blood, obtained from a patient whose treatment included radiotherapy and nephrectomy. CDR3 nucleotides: TGTGCCAGCAGCTTAGGGGGCGGACCGGGAGAAAAACTGTTTTTT. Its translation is CASSLGGGPGEKLFF.